This T cell receptor (beta chain) was captured by sequencing in a study of T cell repertoires in cytomegalovirus infection. Points on this clonotype: What it recognizes is unknown.

TCRdb re-called the reads with MiXCR, one entry per CDR3 protein. The sample records 150,000 to 200,000 distinct CDR3 sequences, over 25% being singletons. Findings and limits, study-wide: The study found HLA-C-restricted CMV-specific TCR beta clonotypes dominating the ex vivo response. Summed frequency of public TCR beta families distinguished CMV carriers with the relevant HLA.

This CDR3 is built from 15 residues. The ends lost 4 bases at V and 3 bases at J; junction bases unmatched: 5. CDR1 is MNHEY and CDR2 is SVGEGT in the germline V gene. This TCR was sampled from a human donor in good health (CMV status not recorded). Some clones in this sample may be carry-over from other donors' samples. The rearrangement uses TRBV6-2 or TRBV6-3 and TRBJ2-2; 7 bases fit TRBD1. Sequencing was done on a sample of PBMCs. CDR3 loop: CASSSSGGYTGELFF. For the CDR3, the DNA is TGTGCCAGCAGTTCCTCAGGGGGATACACCGGGGAGCTGTTTTTT.